This T cell receptor beta chain was profiled in a study of blood T cell repertoires in COVID-19. CDR3 length equals 14 residues. Germline V gene sequence: CDR1 LNHDA, CDR2 SQIVND (reference sequence). Trimming removed 7 bases from V and 6 bases from J; junction bases left unmatched: 5. The method was immunoSEQ multiplex PCR; TCRdb's version includes in-frame clones alone and lacks a portion of them. The sample gives approximately 400,000 clones, approximately 89% of which show up once; 1.3% is in the top ten. The sequence was obtained from a man under 40 who had recovered from COVID-19. Material: PBMCs or T cells enriched from blood (not recorded which). The V gene is TRBV19, the J gene TRBJ1-6, with 8 bases identical to TRBD1. CDR3 DNA sequence: TGTGCCAGTACCGACAGGGGAGGTAATTCACCCCTCCACTTT. Translating it yields CASTDRGGNSPLHF.